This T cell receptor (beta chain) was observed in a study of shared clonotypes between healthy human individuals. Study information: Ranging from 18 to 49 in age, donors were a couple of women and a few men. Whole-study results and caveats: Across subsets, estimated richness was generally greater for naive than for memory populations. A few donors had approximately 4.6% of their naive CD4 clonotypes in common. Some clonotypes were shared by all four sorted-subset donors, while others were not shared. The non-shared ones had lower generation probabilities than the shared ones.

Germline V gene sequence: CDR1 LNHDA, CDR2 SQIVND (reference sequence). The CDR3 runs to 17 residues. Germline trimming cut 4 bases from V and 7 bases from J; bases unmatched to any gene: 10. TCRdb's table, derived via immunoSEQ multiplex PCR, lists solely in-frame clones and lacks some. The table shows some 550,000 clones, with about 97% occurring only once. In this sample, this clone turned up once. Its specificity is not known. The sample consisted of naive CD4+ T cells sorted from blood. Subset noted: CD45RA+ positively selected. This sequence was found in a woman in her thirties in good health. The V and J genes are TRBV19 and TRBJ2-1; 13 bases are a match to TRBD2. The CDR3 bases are TGTGCCAGTAGTACCCCGGGACTAGCGGGAATTAGGAATGAGCAGTTCTTC. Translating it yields CASSTPGLAGIRNEQFF.